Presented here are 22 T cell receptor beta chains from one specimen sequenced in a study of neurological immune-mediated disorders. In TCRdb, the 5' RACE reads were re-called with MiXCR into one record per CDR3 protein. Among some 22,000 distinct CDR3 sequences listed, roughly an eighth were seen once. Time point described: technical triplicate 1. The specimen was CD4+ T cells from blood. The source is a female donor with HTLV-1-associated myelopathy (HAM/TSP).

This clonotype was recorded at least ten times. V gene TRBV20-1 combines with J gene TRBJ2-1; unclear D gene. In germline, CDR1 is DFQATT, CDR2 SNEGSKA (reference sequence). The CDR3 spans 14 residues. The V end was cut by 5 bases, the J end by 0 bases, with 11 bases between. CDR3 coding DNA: TGCAGTGCTTCCCCCATTAACTCCTACAATGAGCAGTTCTTC. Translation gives CSASPINSYNEQFF.

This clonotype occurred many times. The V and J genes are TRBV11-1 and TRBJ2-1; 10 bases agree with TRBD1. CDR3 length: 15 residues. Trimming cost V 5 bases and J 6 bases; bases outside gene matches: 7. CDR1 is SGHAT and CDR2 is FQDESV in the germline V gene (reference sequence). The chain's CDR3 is CASSPDRGQLNEQFF. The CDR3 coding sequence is TGTGCCAGCAGCCCCGACAGGGGGCAACTCAATGAGCAGTTCTTC.

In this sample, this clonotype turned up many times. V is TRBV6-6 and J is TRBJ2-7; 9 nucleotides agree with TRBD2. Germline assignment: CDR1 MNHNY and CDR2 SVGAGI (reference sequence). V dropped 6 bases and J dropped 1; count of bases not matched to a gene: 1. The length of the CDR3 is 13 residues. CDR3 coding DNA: TGTGCCAGCAGGAGCGGGGGGTCCTACGAGCAGTACTTC. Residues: CASRSGGSYEQYF.

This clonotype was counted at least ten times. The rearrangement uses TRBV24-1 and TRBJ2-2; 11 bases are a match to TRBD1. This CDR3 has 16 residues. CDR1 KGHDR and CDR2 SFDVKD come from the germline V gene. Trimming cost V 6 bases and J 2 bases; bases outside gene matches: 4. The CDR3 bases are TGTGCCACCAGTTGGGGACAGGGGGGCAACACCGGGGAGCTGTTTTTT. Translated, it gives CATSWGQGGNTGELFF.

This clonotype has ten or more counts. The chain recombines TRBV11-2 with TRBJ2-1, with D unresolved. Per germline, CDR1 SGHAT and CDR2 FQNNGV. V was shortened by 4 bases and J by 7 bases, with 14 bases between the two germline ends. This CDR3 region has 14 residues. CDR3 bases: TGTGCCAGCAGCTCCCATAGTACCCGTAATGAGCAGTTCTTC. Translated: CASSSHSTRNEQFF.

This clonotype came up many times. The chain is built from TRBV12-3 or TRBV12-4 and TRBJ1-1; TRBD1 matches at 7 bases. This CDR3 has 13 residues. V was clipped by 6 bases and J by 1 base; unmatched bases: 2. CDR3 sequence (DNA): TGTGCCAGCAGAAGACAGGGGAACACTGAAGCTTTCTTT. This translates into CASRRQGNTEAFF.

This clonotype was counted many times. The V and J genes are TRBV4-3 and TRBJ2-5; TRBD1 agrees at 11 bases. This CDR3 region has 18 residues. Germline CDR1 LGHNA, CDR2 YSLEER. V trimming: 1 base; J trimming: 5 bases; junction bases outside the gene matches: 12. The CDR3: CASSQGNAWTGGSETQYF. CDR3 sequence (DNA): TGCGCCAGCAGCCAAGGGAATGCCTGGACAGGGGGCTCGGAGACCCAGTACTTC.

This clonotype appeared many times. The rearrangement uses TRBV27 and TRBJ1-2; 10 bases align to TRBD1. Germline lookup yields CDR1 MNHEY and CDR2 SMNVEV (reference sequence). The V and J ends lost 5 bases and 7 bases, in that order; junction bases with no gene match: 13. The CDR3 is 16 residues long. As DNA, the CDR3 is TGTGCCAGCAGTGCCATCGGACAGGGGGGAATAGGTGGCTACACCTTC. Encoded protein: CASSAIGQGGIGGYTF.

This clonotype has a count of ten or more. In DNA form, the CDR3 reads TGCGCCAGCAGCCCGAGAACCGGGACATCTAACTATGGCTACACCTTC. It translates to CASSPRTGTSNYGYTF. The chain joins TRBV5-1 to TRBJ1-2, with TRBD1 as a possible D gene (6 bases). Trimming shortened V by 4 bases and J by 0 bases, and 16 bases separated the two germline ends. The CDR3 totals 16 residues. Germline V gene sequence: CDR1 SGHRS, CDR2 YFSETQ.

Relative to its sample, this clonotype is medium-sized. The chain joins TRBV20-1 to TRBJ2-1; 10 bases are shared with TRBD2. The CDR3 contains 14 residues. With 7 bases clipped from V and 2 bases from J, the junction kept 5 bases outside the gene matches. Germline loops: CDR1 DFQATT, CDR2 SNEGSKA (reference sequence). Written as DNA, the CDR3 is TGCAGTGGTCTGAGCGGGGGGGCCTACAATGAGCAGTTCTTC. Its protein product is CSGLSGGAYNEQFF.

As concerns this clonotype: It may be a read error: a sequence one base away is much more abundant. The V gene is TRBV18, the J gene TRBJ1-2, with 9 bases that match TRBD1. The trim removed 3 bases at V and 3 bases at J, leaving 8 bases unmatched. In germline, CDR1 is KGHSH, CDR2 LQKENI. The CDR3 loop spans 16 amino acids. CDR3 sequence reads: CASSPYTGTGYYGYTF. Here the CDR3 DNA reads TGTGCCAGCTCACCTTACACCGGGACAGGGTACTATGGCTACACCTTC.

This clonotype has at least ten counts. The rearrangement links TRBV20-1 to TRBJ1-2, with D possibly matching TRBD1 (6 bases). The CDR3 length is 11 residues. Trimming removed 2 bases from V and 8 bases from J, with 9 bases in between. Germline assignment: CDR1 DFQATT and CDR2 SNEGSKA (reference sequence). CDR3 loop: CSARRQVGYTF. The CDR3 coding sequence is TGCAGTGCTAGAAGACAGGTCGGCTACACCTTC.

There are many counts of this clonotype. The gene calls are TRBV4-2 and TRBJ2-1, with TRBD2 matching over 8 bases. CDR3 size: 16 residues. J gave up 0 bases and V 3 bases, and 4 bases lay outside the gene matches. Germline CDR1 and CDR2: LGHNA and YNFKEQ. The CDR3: CASSQPGGRSYNEQFF. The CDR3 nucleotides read TGTGCCAGCAGCCAGCCGGGAGGGCGCTCCTACAATGAGCAGTTCTTC.

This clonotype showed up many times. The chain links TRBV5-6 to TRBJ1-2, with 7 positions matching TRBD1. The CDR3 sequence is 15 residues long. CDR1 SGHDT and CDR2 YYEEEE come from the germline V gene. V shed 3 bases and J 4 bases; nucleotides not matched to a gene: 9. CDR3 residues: CASSSYRDRIYGYTF. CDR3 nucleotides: TGTGCCAGCAGCTCGTACCGGGACAGAATCTATGGCTACACCTTC.

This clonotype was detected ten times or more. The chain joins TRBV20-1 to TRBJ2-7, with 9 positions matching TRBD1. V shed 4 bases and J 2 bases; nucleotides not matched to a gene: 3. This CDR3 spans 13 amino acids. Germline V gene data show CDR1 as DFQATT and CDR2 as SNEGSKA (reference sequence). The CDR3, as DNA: TGCAGTGCTACAGACAGGGGGGCCTACGAGCAGTACTTC. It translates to CSATDRGAYEQYF.

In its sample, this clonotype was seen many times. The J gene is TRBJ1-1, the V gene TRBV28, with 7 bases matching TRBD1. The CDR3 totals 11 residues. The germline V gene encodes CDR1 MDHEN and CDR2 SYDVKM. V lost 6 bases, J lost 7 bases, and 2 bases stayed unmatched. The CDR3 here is CASRDRFEAFF. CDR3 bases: TGTGCCAGCAGGGACAGGTTTGAAGCTTTCTTT.

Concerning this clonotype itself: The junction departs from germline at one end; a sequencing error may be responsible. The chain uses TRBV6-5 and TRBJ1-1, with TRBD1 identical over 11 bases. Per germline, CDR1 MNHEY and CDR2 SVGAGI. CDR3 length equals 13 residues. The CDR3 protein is CVSSLGQGAEAFF. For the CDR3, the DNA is TGTGTCAGCAGTCTGGGACAGGGGGCTGAAGCTTTCTTT.

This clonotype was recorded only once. CDR3 nucleotide sequence: TGCGCCAGCAGTCCCTCTAGCGGGTCGAGGGACAGGGACTGGAATGAGCAGTTCTTC. This sequence encodes CASSPSSGSRDRDWNEQFF. The J gene is TRBJ2-1, the V gene TRBV5-1, with D possibly TRBD1 on 9 matching bases. Trimming took 5 bases from V and 7 from J, leaving 31 bases between them. The CDR3 length is 19 residues. CDR1 and CDR2 (germline): SGHRS, YFSETQ.

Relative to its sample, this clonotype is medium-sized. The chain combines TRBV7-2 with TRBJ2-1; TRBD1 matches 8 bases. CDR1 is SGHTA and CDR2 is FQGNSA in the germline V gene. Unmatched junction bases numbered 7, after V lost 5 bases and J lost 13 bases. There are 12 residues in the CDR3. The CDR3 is CASSPGTGHQFF. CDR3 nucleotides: TGTGCCAGCAGCCCCGGGACAGGTCATCAGTTCTTC.

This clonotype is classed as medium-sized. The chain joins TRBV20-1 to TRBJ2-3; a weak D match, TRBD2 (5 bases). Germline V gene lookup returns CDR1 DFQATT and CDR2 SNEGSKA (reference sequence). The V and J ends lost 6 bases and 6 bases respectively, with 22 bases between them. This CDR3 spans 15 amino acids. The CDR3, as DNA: TGCAGTGCCCCACCCACCGACCGCCCGGGGGATACGCAGTATTTT. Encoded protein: CSAPPTDRPGDTQYF.

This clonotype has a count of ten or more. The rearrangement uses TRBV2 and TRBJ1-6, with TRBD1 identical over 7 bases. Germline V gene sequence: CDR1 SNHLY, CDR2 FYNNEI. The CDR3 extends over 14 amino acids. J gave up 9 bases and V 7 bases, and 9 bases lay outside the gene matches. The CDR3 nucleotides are TGTGCCAGCACCGAGGACAGGCGGAGTTCACCCCTCCACTTT. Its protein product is CASTEDRRSSPLHF.

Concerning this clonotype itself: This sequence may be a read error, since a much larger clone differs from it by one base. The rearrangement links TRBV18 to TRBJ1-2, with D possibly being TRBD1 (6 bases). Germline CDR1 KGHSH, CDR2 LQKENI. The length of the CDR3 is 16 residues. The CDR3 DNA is TGTGCCCGCTCACCCGCCCCCGGGGACAACGCCTATGGCTACACCTTC. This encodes CARSPAPGDNAYGYTF. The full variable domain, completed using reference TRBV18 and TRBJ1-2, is NAGVMQNPRHLVRRRGQEARLRCSPMKGHSHVYWYRQLPEEGLKFMVYLQKENIIDESGMPKERFSAEFPKEGPSILRIQQVVRGDSAAYFCARSPAPGDNAYGYTFGSGTRLTVV.